What follows are 5 T cell receptor beta chains derived from one specimen sequenced in a study of shared T cell receptors in the human thymus. Sequencing used immunoSEQ multiplex PCR; TCRdb keeps in-frame clones, though not all of them. The data contain around 730,000 clones, 70% to 90% of them singletons. These same records also appear under a second study, on human thymus T cells.

Sequenced: thymocytes. These TCRs come from a girl under three years old with a congenital heart defect.

V usage is TRBV6-1 and J usage is TRBJ1-6; 8 bases map to TRBD1. In germline, CDR1 is MNHNS, CDR2 SASEGT. The junction had 7 bases not matched to a gene; V was cut back by 5 bases and J by 7 bases. This CDR3 region has 15 residues. The chain's CDR3 is CASSQEDRENSPLHF. In nucleotides, the CDR3 is TGTGCCAGCAGTCAGGAGGACAGGGAAAATTCACCCCTCCACTTT.

The chain uses TRBV5-1 and TRBJ2-1; 7 bases match TRBD2. Losses at the gene ends were 2 bases for V and 0 bases for J; bases not matched to a gene: 8. This CDR3 has 17 residues. Germline CDR1 and CDR2: SGHRS and YFSETQ. The CDR3: CASSLHGGYRSYNEQFF. CDR3 sequence (DNA): TGCGCCAGCAGCTTACACGGGGGGTACCGCTCCTACAATGAGCAGTTCTTC.

The V call is TRBV2, the J call TRBJ1-5; TRBD1 might be the D (5 bases). In germline, CDR1 is SNHLY, CDR2 FYNNEI. The CDR3 spans 17 residues. The V and J ends lost 2 bases and 4 bases respectively, with 18 bases between them. The CDR3, as DNA: TGTGCCAGCAGTGAATGTCAGGGAGGGCAGAGTAATCAGCCCCAGCATTTT. As protein: CASSECQGGQSNQPQHF. Full variable domain (rest looked up from reference TRBV2 and TRBJ1-5): EPEVTQTPSHQVTQMGQEVILRCVPISNHLYFYWYRQILGQKVEFLVSFYNNEISEKSEIFDDQFSVERPDGSNFTLKIRSTKLEDSAMYFCASSECQGGQSNQPQHFGDGTRLSIL.

This chain uses TRBV21-1 with TRBJ2-7; the D call in the table, TRBD2, was not verified against the DNA. TRBV21-1 is assigned pseudogene status. CDR3 length: 17 residues. Here the CDR3 DNA reads TGTGCCAGCAGCAGATGTTTGGCGGGGGTCTTCGCCTACGAGCAGTACTTC. Protein product: CASSRCLAGVFAYEQYF.

The chain uses TRBV5-1 and TRBJ2-2, with TRBD1 matching 11 bases. The germline CDR1 and CDR2 sequences are SGHRS and YFSETQ. Trimming at V came to 2 bases and at J to 0 bases, leaving 12 bases not matched to a gene. This CDR3 region has 20 residues. The CDR3 region is CASSFSVGQGARANTGELFF. The CDR3 region has the DNA TGCGCCAGCAGCTTCAGCGTCGGACAGGGGGCCCGAGCGAACACCGGGGAGCTGTTTTTT.